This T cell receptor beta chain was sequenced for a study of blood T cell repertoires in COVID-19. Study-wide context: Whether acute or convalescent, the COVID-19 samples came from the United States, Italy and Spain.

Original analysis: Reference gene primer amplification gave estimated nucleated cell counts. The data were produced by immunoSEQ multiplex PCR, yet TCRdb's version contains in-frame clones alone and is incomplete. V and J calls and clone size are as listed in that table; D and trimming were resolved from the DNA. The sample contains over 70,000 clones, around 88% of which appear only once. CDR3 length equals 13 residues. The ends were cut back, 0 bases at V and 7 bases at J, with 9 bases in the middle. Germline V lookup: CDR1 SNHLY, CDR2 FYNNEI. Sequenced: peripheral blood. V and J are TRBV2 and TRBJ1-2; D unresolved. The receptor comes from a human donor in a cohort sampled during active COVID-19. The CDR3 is CASSEASSGGYTF. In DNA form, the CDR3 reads TGTGCCAGCAGTGAAGCGAGTTCTGGTGGCTACACCTTC.